Following are 16 T cell receptor beta chains from one sample sequenced in a study of post-analysis software for immune sequencing data. Their target antigens are unknown. Study results and limitations: Patients carried roughly five TRBV segments more frequently than controls did, and TRBV5-6, TRBV5-1 and TRBV20-1 were among them.

TCR beta cDNA libraries included unique molecular identifiers. TCRdb ran MiXCR on the PCR reads and lists one entry per CDR3 protein. This table has fewer than 850,000 distinct CDR3 sequences, around 27% appearing once. The sample taken for sequencing was blood. The receptors come from a girl between 5 and 17 years old with multiple sclerosis.

This clonotype was picked up a small number of times. This chain joins TRBV7-9 and TRBJ1-6; 7 nucleotides line up with TRBD1. From germline, CDR1 is SEHNR and CDR2 FQNEAQ (reference sequence). The junction had 6 bases not matched to a gene; V was cut back by 3 bases and J by 7 bases. CDR3 length equals 15 residues. The CDR3 reads CASSLDGQDNSPLHF. CDR3 DNA: TGTGCCAGCAGCTTGGACGGACAGGACAATTCACCCCTCCACTTT.

V usage is TRBV5-1 and J usage is TRBJ2-5; the D call may be TRBD1 or TRBD2 (5 bases each). This CDR3 is 17 amino acids long. Per the germline V gene, CDR1 is SGHRS and CDR2 is YFSETQ. Trimming pared 0 bases from V and 3 bases from J, leaving 18 bases between. The CDR3 DNA follows: TGCGCCAGCAGCTTGGGGGCTACAGGTGGGAGCGAAGAGACCCAGTACTTC. Protein: CASSLGATGGSEETQYF.

This clonotype was observed a few times. The chain has TRBV4-3 and TRBJ2-3; D might be TRBD1 (6 bases). The CDR3 has 18 residues. Trimming took 3 bases from V and 0 from J, leaving 19 bases between them. CDR1 LGHNA and CDR2 YSLEER come from the germline V gene. CDR3 amino acids: CASSQSATYRVSTDTQYF. The CDR3 region has the DNA TGCGCCAGCAGCCAGTCGGCGACTTACAGGGTCAGCACAGATACGCAGTATTTT.

This clonotype came up a few times. The chain employs TRBV5-5 and TRBJ2-1; 8 bases are shared with TRBD2. V lost 3 bases, J lost 4 bases, and 9 bases stayed unmatched. CDR3 length: 16 residues. In germline, CDR1 is SGHKS, CDR2 YYEKEE (reference sequence). CDR3 sequence reads: CASSWVGSGEYNEQFF. As DNA, the CDR3 is TGTGCCAGCAGCTGGGTAGGTAGCGGGGAGTACAATGAGCAGTTCTTC. The whole variable domain, remainder taken from reference TRBV5-5 and TRBJ2-1, is DAGVTQSPTHLIKTRGQQVTLRCSPISGHKSVSWYQQVLGQGPQFIFQYYEKEERGRGNFPDRFSARQFPNYSSELNVNALLLGDSALYLCASSWVGSGEYNEQFFGPGTRLTVL.

This clonotype has just a few counts. The chain combines TRBV5-1 with TRBJ2-7; D ambiguous. CDR3 length: 15 residues. V was shortened by 4 bases and J by 2 bases, with 16 bases between the two germline ends. From germline, CDR1 is SGHRS and CDR2 YFSETQ. Here the CDR3 DNA reads TGCGCCAGCAGCGTCAACCGATTACGAACCTACGAGCAGTACTTC. As protein: CASSVNRLRTYEQYF.

This clonotype was recorded at least ten times. This rearrangement joins TRBV29-1 to TRBJ1-2; D possibly corresponds to TRBD1 (5 bases). In germline, CDR1 is SQVTM, CDR2 ANQGSEA. V was cut by 5 bases and J by 2 bases, with 15 bases left in between. The length of the CDR3 is 14 residues. The CDR3 nucleotides read TGCAGCGTTACCCGGACGGGGCCCAACTATGGCTACACCTTC. Residues: CSVTRTGPNYGYTF.

This clonotype was seen more than once but under ten times. The chain combines TRBV6-6 with TRBJ1-5; D is unresolved. Trimming took off 1 base at V and 3 bases at J, with 7 bases between the two ends. This CDR3 is 14 amino acids long. The germline V gene encodes CDR1 MNHNY and CDR2 SVGAGI (reference sequence). The DNA for the CDR3 is TGTGCCAGCAGTTACTGGGCCCCCAATCAGCCCCAGCATTTT. Protein sequence: CASSYWAPNQPQHF.

In this sample, this clonotype turned up a few times. The J gene is TRBJ2-3, the V gene TRBV5-1; 12 bases agree with TRBD2. Looked up from germline, CDR1 is SGHRS and CDR2 is YFSETQ. V shed 5 bases, J shed 3 bases, and the junction held 1 base outside the gene matches. This CDR3 comprises 14 residues. The CDR3 nucleotides read TGCGCCAGCAGAACTAGCGGGAGGACAGATACGCAGTATTTT. This gives the protein CASRTSGRTDTQYF.

The chain is built from TRBV20-1 and TRBJ1-6; TRBD1 agrees at 7 bases. The CDR3 is made up of 14 amino acids. J gave up 10 bases and V 5 bases, and 11 bases lay outside the gene matches. CDR1 and CDR2 (germline): DFQATT, SNEGSKA (reference sequence). The CDR3 DNA reads as TGCAGTGCTCCCCGTGACAGGGAAGGGTCACCCCTCCACTTT. Its protein product is CSAPRDREGSPLHF.

The sample holds many counts of this clonotype. CDR3 region: CASSPRTGYQETQYF. DNA of the CDR3: TGCGCCAGCAGCCCGAGGACAGGCTACCAAGAGACCCAGTACTTC. The V call is TRBV5-1, the J call TRBJ2-5, with 7 positions matching TRBD1. Unmatched junction bases numbered 6, after V lost 4 bases and J lost 0 bases. The CDR3 is 15 residues long. Germline CDR1 SGHRS, CDR2 YFSETQ.

This clonotype was seen a few times. V usage is TRBV12-3 or TRBV12-4 and J usage is TRBJ2-7, with 9 bases fitting TRBD2. CDR3 length: 15 amino acids. V lost 4 bases, J lost 3 bases, and 7 bases stayed unmatched. This CDR3 is CASSSPSGVYYEQYF. CDR3 coding DNA: TGTGCCAGCAGTTCCCCTAGCGGGGTTTACTACGAGCAGTACTTC.

A note on this clonotype: Just one base apart from a much larger clone, this may be a read error. The chain carries TRBV6-5 and TRBJ1-6, with D uncertain. From germline, CDR1 is MNHEY and CDR2 SVGAGI. CDR3 size: 12 residues. CDR3 in amino acids: CASSSYDSPLHF. The DNA of the CDR3 is TGTGCCAGCAGCTCCTATGATTCACCCCTCCACTTT.

This clonotype was found a few times. The chain is built from TRBV24-1 and TRBJ2-5, with 13 bases fitting TRBD2. V lost 3 bases to trimming and J lost 6 bases; unmatched junction nucleotides: 6. The CDR3 totals 16 residues. Per the germline V gene, CDR1 is KGHDR and CDR2 is SFDVKD. CDR3 protein: CATSDAGLAGVKTQYF. CDR3 bases: TGTGCCACCAGTGATGCCGGACTAGCGGGAGTAAAGACCCAGTACTTC.

The V and J genes are TRBV24-1 and TRBJ2-1; the match to TRBD1 covers 9 bases. The CDR3 loop spans 15 amino acids. Trimming cost V 4 bases and J 9 bases; bases outside gene matches: 9. CDR1 is KGHDR, CDR2 SFDVKD, per germline. The CDR3 protein is CATSDSSRDRVEQFF. The CDR3 DNA follows: TGTGCCACCAGTGACTCGTCCCGGGACAGGGTTGAGCAGTTCTTC.

The rearrangement joins TRBV4-2 to TRBJ2-3, with D tentatively TRBD1 (6 bases). This CDR3 spans 16 amino acids. V was shortened by 2 bases and J by 4 bases, with 16 bases between the two germline ends. Germline V lookup: CDR1 LGHNA, CDR2 YNFKEQ. DNA of the CDR3: TGTGCCAGCAGCCAACAATTGGGGGCCGTCGCAGATACGCAGTATTTT. Residues: CASSQQLGAVADTQYF.

The genes are TRBV20-1 and TRBJ1-1; D gene ambiguous. Looked up from germline, CDR1 is DFQATT and CDR2 is SNEGSKA (reference sequence). The CDR3 is 13 residues long. V was shortened by 5 bases and J by 1 base, with 11 bases between the two germline ends. CDR3 residues: CSAPHTQNTEAFF. Written as DNA, the CDR3 is TGCAGTGCTCCACACACCCAGAACACTGAAGCTTTCTTT.